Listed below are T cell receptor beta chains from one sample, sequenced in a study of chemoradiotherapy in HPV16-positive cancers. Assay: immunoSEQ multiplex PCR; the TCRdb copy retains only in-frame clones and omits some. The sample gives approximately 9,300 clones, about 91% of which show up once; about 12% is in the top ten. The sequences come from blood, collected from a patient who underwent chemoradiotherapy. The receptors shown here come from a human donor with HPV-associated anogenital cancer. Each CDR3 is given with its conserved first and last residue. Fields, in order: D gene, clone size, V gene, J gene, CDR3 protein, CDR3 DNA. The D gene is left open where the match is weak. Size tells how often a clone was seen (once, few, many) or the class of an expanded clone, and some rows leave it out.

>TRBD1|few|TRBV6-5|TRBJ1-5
CATRDRFNQPQHF
TGTGCCACCAGGGACAGGTTCAATCAGCCCCAGCATTTT
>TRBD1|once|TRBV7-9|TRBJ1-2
CASSPGDRHYGYTF
TGTGCCAGCAGCCCCGGGGACAGGCACTATGGCTACACCTTC
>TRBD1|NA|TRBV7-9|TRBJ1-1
CASRGQDGKGYTEAFF
TGTGCCAGCAGGGGACAGGATGGGAAGGGGTACACTGAAGCTTTCTTT
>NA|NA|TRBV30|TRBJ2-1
CAWSGVGNYNEQFF
TGTGCCTGGAGTGGGGTGGGGAACTACAATGAGCAGTTCTTC
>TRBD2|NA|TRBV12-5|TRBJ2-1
CASGPGMGRDNEQFF
TGTGCTAGTGGCCCAGGCATGGGGAGGGACAATGAGCAGTTCTTC
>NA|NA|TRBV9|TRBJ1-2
CASSYNIRTDMDGYTF
TGTGCCAGCAGCTATAATATTCGGACTGACATGGATGGCTACACCTTC
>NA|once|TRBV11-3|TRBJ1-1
CASSLGVNTEAFF
TGTGCCAGCAGCTTGGGGGTGAACACTGAAGCTTTCTTT
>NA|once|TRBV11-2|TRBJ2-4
CASSLDNRFPYF
TGTGCCAGCAGCTTAGATAATCGATTTCCGTACTTC
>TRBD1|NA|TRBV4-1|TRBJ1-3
CASSNPGQGIGNTIYF
TGCGCCAGCAGCAATCCGGGACAGGGGATCGGAAACACCATATATTTT
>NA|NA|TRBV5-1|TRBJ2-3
CASSPTGIPDTQYF
TGCGCCAGCAGCCCCACAGGGATTCCAGATACGCAGTATTTT
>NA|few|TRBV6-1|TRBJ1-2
CASSEVWGGGYTF
TGTGCCAGCAGTGAAGTATGGGGAGGTGGCTACACCTTC
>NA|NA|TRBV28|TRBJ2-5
CASSPLPPDSQETQYF
TGTGCCAGCAGTCCCCTCCCTCCGGACAGTCAAGAGACCCAGTACTTC
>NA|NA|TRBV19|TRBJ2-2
CASSDRRKNTGELFF
TGTGCCAGTAGTGACAGGCGAAAGAACACCGGGGAGCTGTTTTTT
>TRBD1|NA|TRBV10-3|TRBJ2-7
CAISESRDRQYEQYF
TGTGCCATCAGTGAGTCGAGGGACAGGCAATACGAGCAGTACTTC
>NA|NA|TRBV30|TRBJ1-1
CAWSGPNTEAFF
TGTGCCTGGAGTGGGCCGAACACTGAAGCTTTCTTT
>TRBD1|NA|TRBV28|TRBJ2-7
CASRENTGGYEQYF
TGTGCCAGCAGGGAAAATACAGGGGGCTACGAGCAGTACTTC
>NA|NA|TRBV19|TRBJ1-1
CASSIATGGAFF
TGTGCCAGTAGTATCGCTACGGGGGGAGCTTTCTTT
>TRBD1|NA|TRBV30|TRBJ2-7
CAWSVTGTYEQYF
TGTGCCTGGAGTGTGACAGGGACCTACGAGCAGTACTTC
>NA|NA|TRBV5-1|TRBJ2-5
CASSLDGGTGTQYF
TGCGCCAGCAGCTTGGATGGGGGTACGGGGACCCAGTACTTC
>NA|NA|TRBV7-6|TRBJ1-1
CASSLGSPDTEAFF
TGTGCCAGCAGCCTAGGGTCTCCAGATACTGAAGCTTTCTTT
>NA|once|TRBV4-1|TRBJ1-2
CASSQDRYETRGADYGYTF
TGCGCCAGCAGCCAAGATCGGTATGAAACTCGGGGGGCGGACTATGGCTACACCTTC
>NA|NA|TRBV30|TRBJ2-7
CAWGGLTASYEQYF
TGTGCCTGGGGAGGCCTGACGGCCTCCTACGAGCAGTACTTC
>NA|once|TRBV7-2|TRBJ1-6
CASSLHARDNSPLHF
TGTGCCAGCAGCTTACACGCCAGGGATAATTCACCCCTCCACTTT
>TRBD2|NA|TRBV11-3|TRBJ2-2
CASSFMRGAWGTGELFF
TGTGCCAGCAGCTTTATGCGGGGGGCGTGGGGTACCGGGGAGCTGTTTTTT
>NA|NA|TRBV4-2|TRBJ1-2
CASTPVLQGSGGYTF
TGTGCCAGCACACCGGTCCTACAGGGAAGCGGCGGCTACACCTTC
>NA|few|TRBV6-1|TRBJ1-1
CASIVGGPNTEAFF
TGTGCCAGCATCGTCGGAGGTCCGAACACTGAAGCTTTCTTT
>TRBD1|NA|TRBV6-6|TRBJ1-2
CASNKQGYYGYTF
TGTGCCAGCAATAAACAGGGGTACTATGGCTACACCTTC
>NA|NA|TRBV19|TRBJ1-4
CASSMDGWRPTNEKLFF
TGTGCCAGTAGTATGGACGGTTGGCGCCCAACTAATGAAAAACTGTTTTTT
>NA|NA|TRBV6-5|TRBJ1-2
CASLLTQGDRYGYTF
TGTGCCAGTCTCTTAACCCAGGGTGACCGCTATGGCTACACCTTC
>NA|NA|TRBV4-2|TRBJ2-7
CASSQGGQSYEQYF
TGTGCCAGCAGCCAAGGCGGACAGTCCTACGAGCAGTACTTC
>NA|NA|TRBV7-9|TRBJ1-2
CASSLDYGYTF
TGTGCCAGCAGCTTAGATTATGGCTACACCTTC
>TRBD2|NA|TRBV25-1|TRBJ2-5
CASSDRGGPGETQYF
TGTGCCAGCAGTGATCGGGGGGGGCCAGGCGAGACCCAGTACTTC
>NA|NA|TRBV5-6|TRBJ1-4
CASSFGNEKLFF
TGTGCCAGCAGCTTTGGGAATGAAAAACTGTTTTTT
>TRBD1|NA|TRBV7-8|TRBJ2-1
CAVGTGIYNEQFF
TGTGCTGTCGGGACAGGGATCTACAATGAGCAGTTCTTC
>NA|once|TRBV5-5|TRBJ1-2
CASSLDSGGSFGYTF
TGTGCCAGCAGCTTAGACTCCGGGGGGTCCTTTGGCTACACCTTC
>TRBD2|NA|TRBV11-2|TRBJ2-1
CASRPEGYGGGGRDEQFF
TGTGCCAGCAGACCCGAGGGATATGGCGGGGGGGGTCGGGATGAGCAGTTCTTC
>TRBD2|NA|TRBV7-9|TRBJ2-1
CASSPGTSGGNEQFF
TGTGCCAGCAGCCCAGGGACTAGCGGGGGCAATGAGCAGTTCTTC
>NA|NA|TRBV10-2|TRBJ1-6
CASSGQATNSPLHF
TGCGCCAGCAGTGGACAGGCCACTAATTCACCCCTCCACTTT
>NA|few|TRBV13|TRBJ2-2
CASSPITGELFF
TGTGCCAGCAGCCCAATCACCGGGGAGCTGTTTTTT
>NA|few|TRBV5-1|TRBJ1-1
CASSRGDSMNTEAFF
TGCGCCAGCAGCCGAGGGGATTCCATGAACACTGAAGCTTTCTTT
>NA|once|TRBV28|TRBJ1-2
CASSSPGGEGGYGYTF
TGTGCCAGCAGTTCCCCGGGAGGTGAGGGGGGCTATGGCTACACCTTC
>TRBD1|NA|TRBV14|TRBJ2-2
CASSPVFSQGASTGELFF
TGTGCCAGCAGCCCTGTATTTAGTCAGGGGGCTTCCACCGGGGAGCTGTTTTTT
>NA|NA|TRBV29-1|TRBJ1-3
CSVEGGGNTIYF
TGCAGCGTTGAAGGAGGCGGAAACACCATATATTTT
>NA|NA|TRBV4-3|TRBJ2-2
CASSQDWGLDTGELFF
TGCGCCAGCAGCCAAGATTGGGGGCTGGACACCGGGGAGCTGTTTTTT
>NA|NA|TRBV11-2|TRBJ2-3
CASSLTRRGHGEDTQYF
TGTGCCAGCAGCTTAACTCGGCGGGGGCACGGTGAAGATACGCAGTATTTT
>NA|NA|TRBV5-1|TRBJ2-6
CASRQSSGANVLTF
TGCGCCAGCCGCCAGAGCTCTGGGGCCAACGTCCTGACTTTC
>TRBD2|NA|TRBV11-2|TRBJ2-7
CASSFSGGAYEQYF
TGTGCCAGCAGTTTTAGCGGGGGGGCTTACGAGCAGTACTTC
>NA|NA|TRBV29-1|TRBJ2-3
CSVGSTLTDTQYF
TGCAGCGTTGGATCGACCCTCACAGATACGCAGTATTTT
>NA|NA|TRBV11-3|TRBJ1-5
CASSLGKALSNQPQHF
TGTGCCAGCAGCTTAGGAAAGGCCTTAAGCAATCAGCCCCAGCATTTT
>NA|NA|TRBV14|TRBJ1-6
CASSQGGSYNSPLHF
TGTGCCAGCAGCCAGGGGGGCTCCTATAATTCACCCCTCCACTTT
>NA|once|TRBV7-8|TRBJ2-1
CASSLGGVPHEQFF
TGTGCCAGCAGCTTAGGAGGGGTTCCCCATGAGCAGTTCTTC
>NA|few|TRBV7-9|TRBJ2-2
CASSLATGTGELFF
TGTGCCAGCAGCTTAGCCACAGGGACCGGGGAGCTGTTTTTT
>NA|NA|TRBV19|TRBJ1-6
CASSIDRGADNSPLHF
TGTGCCAGTAGTATAGATAGGGGGGCTGATAATTCACCCCTCCACTTT
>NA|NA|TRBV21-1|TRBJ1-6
CASSKQGANNSPLHF
TGTGCCAGCAGCAAACAGGGGGCGAATAATTCACCCCTCCACTTT